Presented here are 15 T cell receptor beta chains from one specimen sequenced in a study of human T cells and chemical hapten exposure. TCRdb analysed the RACE reads with MiXCR anew, one entry per CDR3 protein. The sample carries 95,000 to 150,000 distinct CDR3 sequences, about 11% recorded once. Regarding time point: patch test 3, about 24 weeks after DPC sensitization. Specified treatment: therapeutic diphenylcyclopropenone sensitization with weekly scalp DPC. This specimen was whole blood, taken in connection with sensitization to the hapten diphenylcyclopropenone (DPC). The source of these receptors is a woman aged 45-65 years with alopecia areata. Some clones in this sample may be carry-over from other donors' samples.

This clonotype was counted many times. This sequence joins TRBV7-2 and TRBJ2-1; 8 bases are shared with TRBD2. Trimming removed 4 bases from V and 6 bases from J; junction bases left unmatched: 11. This CDR3 has 16 residues. Looked up from germline, CDR1 is SGHTA and CDR2 is FQGNSA. Written as DNA, the CDR3 is TGTGCCAGCAGCTCACCTAGCGGGTCATTTTCCAATGAGCAGTTCTTC. It specifies CASSSPSGSFSNEQFF.

The chain employs TRBV5-4 and TRBJ2-3; no definite D call. The CDR3 length is 12 residues. Trimming shortened V by 4 bases and J by 3 bases, and 6 bases separated the two germline ends. Germline-derived CDR1 and CDR2 are SGHNT and YYREEE (reference sequence). The DNA for the CDR3 is TGTGCCAGCAGCGATCTGACAGATACGCAGTATTTT. Translated: CASSDLTDTQYF.

V usage is TRBV18 and J usage is TRBJ1-2; possibly TRBD1 for D (5 bases). Looked up from germline, CDR1 is KGHSH and CDR2 is LQKENI. The length of the CDR3 is 14 residues. With 4 bases removed from V and 4 bases from J, the gap between germline ends came to 13 bases. CDR3 protein: CASSRKAGTYGYTF. The CDR3, as DNA: TGTGCCAGCTCACGGAAGGCAGGGACCTATGGCTACACCTTC.

The chain recombines TRBV2 with TRBJ2-6, with 8 nucleotides matching TRBD2. Germline V gene sequence: CDR1 SNHLY, CDR2 FYNNEI. V lost 7 bases and J lost 2; bases outside the gene matches: 10. The CDR3 loop spans 17 amino acids. CDR3 residues: CASMGLSGSPGANVLTF. CDR3 bases: TGTGCCAGCATGGGGCTAAGCGGGAGCCCTGGGGCCAACGTCCTGACTTTC. Full variable domain (remainder filled in from reference TRBV2 and TRBJ2-6): EPEVTQTPSHQVTQMGQEVILRCVPISNHLYFYWYRQILGQKVEFLVSFYNNEISEKSEIFDDQFSVERPDGSNFTLKIRSTKLEDSAMYFCASMGLSGSPGANVLTFGAGSRLTVL.

This clonotype was observed many times. The chain carries TRBV6-5 and TRBJ2-3; the match to TRBD1 covers 12 bases. CDR1 and CDR2 (germline): MNHEY, SVGAGI. The CDR3 is 17 residues long. J was trimmed by 6 bases and V by 2 bases; bases with no gene match: 9. CDR3 amino acids: CASSYGSGTGGADTQYF. The CDR3 DNA reads TGTGCCAGCAGTTACGGATCTGGGACAGGGGGCGCCGATACGCAGTATTTT.

V is TRBV7-2 and J is TRBJ2-5; D gene unclear. Trimming removed 5 bases at V and 4 bases at J, with 14 bases between. Germline V lookup: CDR1 SGHTA, CDR2 FQGNSA. The CDR3 is 14 residues long. The DNA for the CDR3 is TGTGCCAGCAGCCCCCATGGTCTGGGAGAGACCCAGTACTTC. Its protein product is CASSPHGLGETQYF.

The chain has TRBV18 and TRBJ2-3; tentative D call: TRBD1 (5 bases). The germline V and J ends were trimmed by 3 bases and 4 bases, with 17 bases remaining between them. The CDR3 consists of 16 residues. The germline gives CDR1 KGHSH, CDR2 LQKENI. For the CDR3, the DNA is TGTGCCAGCTCACCCCAGCGATCATGGGGCCCAGATACGCAGTATTTT. Its protein is CASSPQRSWGPDTQYF.

This clonotype was detected only a few times. The chain's CDR3 is CASSGANVLTF. The CDR3 region has the DNA TGTGCCAGCTCTGGGGCCAACGTCCTGACTTTC. The V gene is TRBV18, the J gene TRBJ2-6, with D uncertain. CDR1 and CDR2 from the germline V gene are KGHSH and LQKENI. The CDR3 contains 11 residues. V was clipped by 6 bases and J by 3 bases, with 0 bases between them. Full variable domain (missing parts from reference TRBV18 and TRBJ2-6): NAGVMQNPRHLVRRRGQEARLRCSPMKGHSHVYWYRQLPEEGLKFMVYLQKENIIDESGMPKERFSAEFPKEGPSILRIQQVVRGDSAAYFCASSGANVLTFGAGSRLTVL.

The V gene is TRBV7-2, the J gene TRBJ1-5; D call uncertain. V dropped 5 bases and J dropped 6 bases, with 17 bases sitting between them. Germline CDR1 reads SGHTA; CDR2 reads FQGNSA. The CDR3 is made up of 15 amino acids. CDR3 amino acids: CASSPDPRASQPQHF. The CDR3 nucleotides are TGTGCCAGCAGCCCAGATCCAAGGGCGAGTCAGCCCCAGCATTTT.

This rearrangement joins TRBV2 to TRBJ1-5; no clear D gene. Germline CDR1 SNHLY, CDR2 FYNNEI. Trimming took off 3 bases at V and 1 base at J, with 7 bases between the two ends. The CDR3 loop spans 14 amino acids. This CDR3 is CASSEFRSNQPQHF. CDR3 nucleotide sequence: TGTGCCAGCAGTGAGTTCAGGAGCAATCAGCCCCAGCATTTT.

The chain is built from TRBV12-5 and TRBJ2-7; either TRBD1 or TRBD2 may fit D (6 bases each). CDR1 LGHNT and CDR2 FRNRAP come from the germline V gene. This CDR3 is built from 13 residues. Trimming left V 8 bases short and J 0 bases short, with 11 bases between. CDR3 protein: CASLGGHSYEQYF. The CDR3 DNA follows: TGTGCTAGTTTGGGGGGCCACTCCTACGAGCAGTACTTC.

This clonotype was recorded at least ten times. J is TRBJ2-3 and V is TRBV7-8; D is ambiguous. This CDR3 has 15 amino acids. Germline values: CDR1 SGHVS, CDR2 FQNEAQ. V shed 2 bases and J shed 4 bases, with 13 bases lying between them. CDR3 in amino acids: CASSLLHRKADTQYF. The CDR3 DNA follows: TGTGCCAGCAGCTTACTCCACAGAAAGGCAGATACGCAGTATTTT.

In this sample, this clonotype turned up a few times. V is TRBV6-1 and J is TRBJ1-5; D is perhaps TRBD1 (5 bases). Germline loops: CDR1 MNHNS, CDR2 SASEGT. The CDR3 sequence is 15 residues long. Deletions cut 5 bases from V and 4 bases from J, with 15 bases between. As DNA, the CDR3 is TGTGCCAGCAGTTATATGGGGACGGGGAATCAGCCCCAGCATTTT. Translated, it gives CASSYMGTGNQPQHF.

The J gene is TRBJ1-5, the V gene TRBV9; 8 bases agree with TRBD1. J was trimmed by 5 bases and V by 3 bases; bases with no gene match: 4. There are 14 residues in the CDR3. CDR1 and CDR2 from the germline V gene are SGDLS and YYNGEE. CDR3: CASSDGTGHQPQHF. The DNA for the CDR3 is TGTGCCAGCAGCGATGGGACAGGTCATCAGCCCCAGCATTTT. Full variable domain (missing parts from reference TRBV9 and TRBJ1-5): DSGVTQTPKHLITATGQRVTLRCSPRSGDLSVYWYQQSLDQGLQFLIQYYNGEERAKGNILERFSAQQFPDLHSELNLSSLELGDSALYFCASSDGTGHQPQHFGDGTRLSIL.

The rearrangement uses TRBV11-2 and TRBJ2-7, with D perhaps TRBD2 (6 bases). The CDR3 has 16 amino acids. V lost 1 base and J lost 1, with 14 bases in between. CDR1 is SGHAT, CDR2 FQNNGV, per germline. The CDR3 DNA follows: TGTGCCAGCAGCTTAGTTGGAACTAGCATTTCCTACGAGCAGTACTTC. As protein: CASSLVGTSISYEQYF.